Listed below are T cell receptor beta chains from one sample, sequenced in a study of T cells in Graves' hyperthyroidism and ophthalmopathy. From the multiplex PCR reads, TCRdb called clonotypes with MiXCR, one entry per CDR3 protein. The sample shows fewer than 450,000 distinct CDR3 sequences, 12% to 15% of them seen only once. Input material: blood. The receptor source for this set is a woman aged 60-75 years with Graves' ophthalmopathy. Each CDR3 is given with its conserved first and last residue. The D gene is left open where the match is weak. Expanded clones are given a class, and other clones once, few, many or no size at all.

j_gene: TRBJ2-2
d_gene: TRBD1
abundance: many
v_gene: TRBV11-2
CDR3nt: TGTGCCAGCAGCCCCGGGACAGCTAACACCGGGGAGCTGTTTTTT
CDR3aa: CASSPGTANTGELFF

j_gene: TRBJ1-5
d_gene: -
abundance: many
v_gene: TRBV6-1
CDR3nt: TGTGCCAGCAGCCGGGGGGGGTCTCAGCCCCAGCATTTT
CDR3aa: CASSRGGSQPQHF

j_gene: TRBJ2-3
d_gene: TRBD2
abundance: many
v_gene: TRBV5-1
CDR3nt: TGCGCCAGCAGCTCCGGACTAGCGGGAGGATGGTATTTT
CDR3aa: CASSSGLAGGWYF

j_gene: TRBJ2-3
d_gene: TRBD2
abundance: many
v_gene: TRBV10-3
CDR3nt: TGTGCCATCAGTGAACGCGGCCTAGCGGGACAAACAGATACGCAGTATTTT
CDR3aa: CAISERGLAGQTDTQYF

j_gene: TRBJ1-6
d_gene: -
abundance: many
v_gene: TRBV20-1
CDR3nt: TGCAGTGCTGGCGGGGGAAATTCACCCCTCCACTTT
CDR3aa: CSAGGGNSPLHF

j_gene: TRBJ1-6
d_gene: TRBD1
abundance: many
v_gene: TRBV28
CDR3nt: TGTGCCAGCAGCCCCCACAGGGGGACTTCCTATAATTCACCCCTCCACTTT
CDR3aa: CASSPHRGTSYNSPLHF

j_gene: TRBJ2-7
d_gene: -
abundance: many
v_gene: TRBV6-1
CDR3nt: TGTGCCAGCTGGGACTTAAACTACGAGCAGTACTTC
CDR3aa: CASWDLNYEQYF

j_gene: TRBJ2-2
d_gene: -
abundance: few
v_gene: TRBV9
CDR3nt: TGTGCCAGCAGCGTAGGGGCAGGGATTGGCGGGGAGCTGTTTTTT
CDR3aa: CASSVGAGIGGELFF

j_gene: TRBJ1-1
d_gene: TRBD1
abundance: few
v_gene: TRBV29-1
CDR3nt: TGCAGCGGCAGACAGGGCCTCGAAGCTTTCTTT
CDR3aa: CSGRQGLEAFF

j_gene: TRBJ1-2
d_gene: -
abundance: few
v_gene: TRBV28
CDR3nt: TGTGCCAGCAGTTTATTGGGGCAGGGGCTTAACTATGGCTACACCTTC
CDR3aa: CASSLLGQGLNYGYTF

j_gene: TRBJ2-1
d_gene: -
abundance: many
v_gene: TRBV7-2
CDR3nt: TGTGCCAGCAGCCAAAGGGGTGGGAGCCCTGGCAATGAGCAGTTCTTC
CDR3aa: CASSQRGGSPGNEQFF

j_gene: TRBJ2-1
d_gene: TRBD2
abundance: few
v_gene: TRBV19
CDR3nt: TGTGCCAGTAGAAACTACGAGGCTAGCGGGAGGTTCTACAATGAGCAGTTCTTC
CDR3aa: CASRNYEASGRFYNEQFF

j_gene: TRBJ2-7
d_gene: -
abundance: few
v_gene: TRBV3-1
CDR3nt: TGTGCCAGCAGCCAAGGGTCGGGCCACGAGCAGTACTTC
CDR3aa: CASSQGSGHEQYF

j_gene: TRBJ2-1
d_gene: TRBD2
abundance: many
v_gene: TRBV2
CDR3nt: TGTGCCAGCAAGGGGAGGGCCAGTCTAAATGAGCAGTTCTTC
CDR3aa: CASKGRASLNEQFF

j_gene: TRBJ1-4
d_gene: -
abundance: few
v_gene: TRBV5-1
CDR3nt: TGCGCCAGCAGGGCCCCACGGAACAGGGTCGATGAAAAACTGTTTTTT
CDR3aa: CASRAPRNRVDEKLFF

j_gene: TRBJ2-7
d_gene: -
abundance: -
v_gene: TRBV6-1
CDR3nt: TGTGCCAGCATTGGAGGGGTCTACGAGCAGTACTTC
CDR3aa: CASIGGVYEQYF

j_gene: TRBJ1-4
d_gene: -
abundance: -
v_gene: TRBV27
CDR3nt: TGTGCCAGCAGTTTCACAGGGTGGGATGAAAAACTGTTTTTT
CDR3aa: CASSFTGWDEKLFF

j_gene: TRBJ2-5
d_gene: TRBD2
abundance: many
v_gene: TRBV5-5
CDR3nt: TGTGCCAGCAGCTTACTAGCGGTCCAAGAGACCCAGTACTTC
CDR3aa: CASSLLAVQETQYF

j_gene: TRBJ2-7
d_gene: -
abundance: many
v_gene: TRBV3-1
CDR3nt: TGTGCCAGCAGCTGGGACCTCTCCTACGAGCAGTACTTC
CDR3aa: CASSWDLSYEQYF

j_gene: TRBJ2-3
d_gene: TRBD1
abundance: many
v_gene: TRBV6-1
CDR3nt: TGTGCCAGCAGACAGACAGGGGACCGCACAGATACGCAGTATTTT
CDR3aa: CASRQTGDRTDTQYF

j_gene: TRBJ2-7
d_gene: -
abundance: few
v_gene: TRBV27
CDR3nt: TGTGCCAGCAGTCCCGGGGCCGGCTACTACGAGCAGTACTTC
CDR3aa: CASSPGAGYYEQYF

j_gene: TRBJ2-1
d_gene: -
abundance: many
v_gene: TRBV2
CDR3nt: TGTGCCAGCAGTGAAGATTATGGCAACAATGAGCAGTTCTTC
CDR3aa: CASSEDYGNNEQFF

j_gene: TRBJ1-1
d_gene: -
abundance: -
v_gene: TRBV29-1
CDR3nt: TGCAGCGTGGACGTAGTGGGCACTGAAGCTTTCTTT
CDR3aa: CSVDVVGTEAFF

j_gene: TRBJ2-5
d_gene: -
abundance: many
v_gene: TRBV5-1
CDR3nt: TGCGCCAGCAGCTTGGATGTGGGCAGCCAAGAGACCCAGTACTTC
CDR3aa: CASSLDVGSQETQYF

j_gene: TRBJ2-7
d_gene: TRBD2
abundance: many
v_gene: TRBV27
CDR3nt: TGTGCCAGCATCACTAGGGTAGCGGGAGTCAACGAGCAGTACTTC
CDR3aa: CASITRVAGVNEQYF

j_gene: TRBJ1-1
d_gene: -
abundance: many
v_gene: TRBV18
CDR3nt: TGTGCCAGCTCACCACGGGAAACTGAAGCTTTCTTT
CDR3aa: CASSPRETEAFF

j_gene: TRBJ1-1
d_gene: -
abundance: -
v_gene: TRBV5-5
CDR3nt: TGTGCCAGCACCTCGAGCACTGAAGCTTTCTTT
CDR3aa: CASTSSTEAFF

j_gene: TRBJ2-3
d_gene: -
abundance: many
v_gene: TRBV12-3/TRBV12-4
CDR3nt: TGTGCCAGCAGTTTGGACTATGCTACGCAGTATTTT
CDR3aa: CASSLDYATQYF

j_gene: TRBJ2-1
d_gene: -
abundance: few
v_gene: TRBV5-6
CDR3nt: TGTGCCAGCAGCTTGCTGGGACAAAGTAGCGATGAGCAGTTCTTC
CDR3aa: CASSLLGQSSDEQFF

j_gene: TRBJ2-1
d_gene: -
abundance: many
v_gene: TRBV6-2/TRBV6-3
CDR3nt: TGTGCCAGCAGTTGGGTTACAGGGAAGTCCTACAATGAGCAGTTCTTC
CDR3aa: CASSWVTGKSYNEQFF

j_gene: TRBJ1-4
d_gene: TRBD1
abundance: -
v_gene: TRBV10-3
CDR3nt: TGTGCCATCAGGAAGGACAGGACTAATGAAAAACTGTTTTTT
CDR3aa: CAIRKDRTNEKLFF

j_gene: TRBJ2-3
d_gene: TRBD1
abundance: few
v_gene: TRBV19
CDR3nt: TGTGCCAGCTACGCTCGCGCGGGACAGGCCGGTACGCAGTATTTT
CDR3aa: CASYARAGQAGTQYF

j_gene: TRBJ2-7
d_gene: TRBD2
abundance: few
v_gene: TRBV5-1
CDR3nt: TGCGCCAGCAGCTTGGCTAGCGGGAGCGGCTACGAGCAGTACTTC
CDR3aa: CASSLASGSGYEQYF

j_gene: TRBJ2-3
d_gene: TRBD2
abundance: few
v_gene: TRBV20-1
CDR3nt: TGCAGTGCTAGAGGGACTAGCGGGACAAACACAGATACGCAGTATTTT
CDR3aa: CSARGTSGTNTDTQYF

j_gene: TRBJ2-2
d_gene: TRBD2
abundance: many
v_gene: TRBV11-3
CDR3nt: TGTGCCAGCAGCTCAATTAGCGGGAGGGGCACCGGGGAGCTGTTTTTT
CDR3aa: CASSSISGRGTGELFF

j_gene: TRBJ1-2
d_gene: TRBD1
abundance: few
v_gene: TRBV6-1
CDR3nt: TGTGCCAGCAGTGACCGGGACAGGGGATTTCTCACCTTC
CDR3aa: CASSDRDRGFLTF

j_gene: TRBJ2-7
d_gene: -
abundance: many
v_gene: TRBV27
CDR3nt: TGTGCCAGCAGTACGACACAGGTTAGCGTCTCCTACGAGCAGTACTTC
CDR3aa: CASSTTQVSVSYEQYF

j_gene: TRBJ1-2
d_gene: -
abundance: many
v_gene: TRBV7-2
CDR3nt: TGTGCCAGCAGCTTAGCTCAGGGGCTGTATGGCTACACCTTC
CDR3aa: CASSLAQGLYGYTF

j_gene: TRBJ2-1
d_gene: -
abundance: many
v_gene: TRBV7-9
CDR3nt: TGTGCCAGCAGCTTCGAGGATGAGCAGTTCTTC
CDR3aa: CASSFEDEQFF

j_gene: TRBJ2-3
d_gene: -
abundance: -
v_gene: TRBV2
CDR3nt: TGTGCCAGCAGTGACCCCGCCACCACAGATACGCAGTATTTT
CDR3aa: CASSDPATTDTQYF

j_gene: TRBJ1-5
d_gene: -
abundance: many
v_gene: TRBV11-2
CDR3nt: TGTGCCAGCAGCTTCCTCTGGGGCGGGAAAGAGGACAATCAGCCCCAGCATTTT
CDR3aa: CASSFLWGGKEDNQPQHF

j_gene: TRBJ1-1
d_gene: -
abundance: many
v_gene: TRBV3-1
CDR3nt: TGTGCCAGCAGCCAAAATGTGGCCCGAGGCGCTGAAGCTTTCTTT
CDR3aa: CASSQNVARGAEAFF

j_gene: TRBJ1-2
d_gene: -
abundance: -
v_gene: TRBV20-1
CDR3nt: TGCAGTGCTAAGAGGGGCGGGAATAACTATGGCTACACCTTC
CDR3aa: CSAKRGGNNYGYTF

j_gene: TRBJ2-3
d_gene: TRBD2
abundance: many
v_gene: TRBV29-1
CDR3nt: TGCAGCGTTGAAGAGAGCGGGAGTACAACAGATACGCAGTATTTT
CDR3aa: CSVEESGSTTDTQYF

j_gene: TRBJ1-2
d_gene: TRBD1
abundance: -
v_gene: TRBV19
CDR3nt: TGTGCCACCTCCAGGGGGCCCGACTATGGCTACACCTTC
CDR3aa: CATSRGPDYGYTF

j_gene: TRBJ1-5
d_gene: -
abundance: many
v_gene: TRBV2
CDR3nt: TGTGCCAGGACAGGACGATCAGTCGGCCGACAGCCCCAGCATTTT
CDR3aa: CARTGRSVGRQPQHF

j_gene: TRBJ2-5
d_gene: -
abundance: many
v_gene: TRBV20-1
CDR3nt: TGCAGCCATCCTAGACAAGGCGGGGAGACCCAGTACTTC
CDR3aa: CSHPRQGGETQYF

j_gene: TRBJ2-1
d_gene: TRBD2
abundance: many
v_gene: TRBV11-1
CDR3nt: TGTGCCAGCAGCCCGTGGGGAAGCGGGAGGGTTGGTGAGCAGTTCTTC
CDR3aa: CASSPWGSGRVGEQFF

j_gene: TRBJ2-1
d_gene: TRBD2
abundance: many
v_gene: TRBV12-3/TRBV12-4
CDR3nt: TGTGCCAGCAGGCCCGGGGCAGCGGGAGCTATGAATGAGCAGTTCTTC
CDR3aa: CASRPGAAGAMNEQFF

j_gene: TRBJ2-7
d_gene: -
abundance: few
v_gene: TRBV6-1
CDR3nt: TGTGCCAGCAGGGGGAGCGACGAGCAGTACTTC
CDR3aa: CASRGSDEQYF

j_gene: TRBJ2-2
d_gene: -
abundance: few
v_gene: TRBV11-2
CDR3nt: TGTGCCAGCAGCCCCCGGGGCAGGGAGTGGAACACCGGGGAGCTGTTTTTT
CDR3aa: CASSPRGREWNTGELFF

j_gene: TRBJ1-4
d_gene: -
abundance: few
v_gene: TRBV2
CDR3nt: TGTGCCAGCAGCTGGGGCAGGGCAACTAATGAAAAACTGTTTTTT
CDR3aa: CASSWGRATNEKLFF

j_gene: TRBJ1-1
d_gene: TRBD1
abundance: few
v_gene: TRBV5-1
CDR3nt: TGCGCCAGCAGCTTGGACCTGACAGGGCGATTAGCTTTCTTT
CDR3aa: CASSLDLTGRLAFF

j_gene: TRBJ2-3
d_gene: TRBD2
abundance: many
v_gene: TRBV12-3/TRBV12-4
CDR3nt: TGTGCCAGCAGTCCTACTAGCGGGAGAGGGGCAGATACGCAGTATTTT
CDR3aa: CASSPTSGRGADTQYF

j_gene: TRBJ2-4
d_gene: -
abundance: many
v_gene: TRBV20-1
CDR3nt: TGCAGTGCTAGAGATATCGAGGGCGTGGGAAACATTCAGTACTTC
CDR3aa: CSARDIEGVGNIQYF

j_gene: TRBJ2-4
d_gene: -
abundance: many
v_gene: TRBV3-1
CDR3nt: TGTGCCAGCAGCCAAGAGGGGGGGCGGAGGAACATTCAGTACTTC
CDR3aa: CASSQEGGRRNIQYF

j_gene: TRBJ2-7
d_gene: TRBD2
abundance: few
v_gene: TRBV5-1
CDR3nt: TGCGCCAGCAGCTTGGGGCTAGCGGGAGGCGAGCAGTACTTC
CDR3aa: CASSLGLAGGEQYF